This T cell receptor (beta chain) was sequenced for a study of vaccination and CD4 T cells after COVID-19. Treatment: roughly 10-day PBMC culture with coronavirus spike peptide pools or control peptides (ViraFEST assay). First, ViraFEST expanded antigen-specific T cells with peptide pools, and next it sequenced the TCRs. By share, this clonotype ranks as large (0.1 to 1%). Its antigen is unknown. Trimming stripped 7 bases from V and 3 bases from J, with 13 bases between. CDR1 and CDR2 (germline): KGHDR, SFDVKD. The CDR3 is 14 amino acids. Oncomine TCR Beta short-read sequencing was applied to DNA from cultured CD4+ T cells. Each CDR3 protein gets one entry after TCRdb re-called the PCR reads with MiXCR. The sample consists of roughly 8,200 distinct CDR3 sequences, under 25% of them appearing once.

This receptor was taken from a human donor with COVID-19. This chain joins TRBV24-1 and TRBJ2-3; either TRBD1 or TRBD2 may fit D (5 bases each). The sequenced sample consisted of cultured CD4+ T cells from blood. The CDR3 here is CATRLGELTDTQYF. The CDR3 nucleotides read TGTGCCACCAGACTAGGGGAATTGACAGATACGCAGTATTTT.